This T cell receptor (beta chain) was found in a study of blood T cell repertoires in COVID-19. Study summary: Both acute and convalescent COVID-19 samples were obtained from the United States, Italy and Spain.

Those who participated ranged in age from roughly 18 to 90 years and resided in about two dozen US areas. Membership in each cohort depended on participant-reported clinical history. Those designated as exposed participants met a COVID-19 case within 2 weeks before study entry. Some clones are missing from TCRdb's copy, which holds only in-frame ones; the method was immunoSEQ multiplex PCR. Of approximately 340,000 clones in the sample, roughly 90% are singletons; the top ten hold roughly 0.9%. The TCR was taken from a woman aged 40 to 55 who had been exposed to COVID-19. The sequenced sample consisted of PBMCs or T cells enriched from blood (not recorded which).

CDR3 nucleotide sequence: TGTGCCAGCAGCTCGGAACGGGGATATAGCAATCAGCCCCAGCATTTT. This encodes CASSSERGYSNQPQHF. V gene TRBV5-5 combines with J gene TRBJ1-5, with unresolved D. This CDR3 comprises 16 residues. The V end lost 3 bases, the J end lost 0 bases, and 13 bases lay between the germline ends. Germline V gene sequence: CDR1 SGHKS, CDR2 YYEKEE (reference sequence).